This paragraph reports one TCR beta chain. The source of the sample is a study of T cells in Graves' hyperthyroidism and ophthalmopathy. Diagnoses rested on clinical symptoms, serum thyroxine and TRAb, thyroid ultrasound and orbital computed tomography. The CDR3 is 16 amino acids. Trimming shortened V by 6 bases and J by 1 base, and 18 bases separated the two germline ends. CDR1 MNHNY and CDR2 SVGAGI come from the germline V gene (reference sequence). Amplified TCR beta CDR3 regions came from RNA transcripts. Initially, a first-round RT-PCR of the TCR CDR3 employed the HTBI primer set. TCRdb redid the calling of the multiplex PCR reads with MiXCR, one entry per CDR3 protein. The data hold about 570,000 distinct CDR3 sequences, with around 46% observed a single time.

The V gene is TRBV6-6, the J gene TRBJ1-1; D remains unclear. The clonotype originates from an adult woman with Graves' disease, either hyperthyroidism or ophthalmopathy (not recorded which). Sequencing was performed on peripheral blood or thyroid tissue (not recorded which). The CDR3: CASSPGPVSPNTEAFF. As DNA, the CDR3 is TGTGCCAGCAGCCCCGGCCCTGTCAGCCCGAACACTGAAGCTTTCTTT.